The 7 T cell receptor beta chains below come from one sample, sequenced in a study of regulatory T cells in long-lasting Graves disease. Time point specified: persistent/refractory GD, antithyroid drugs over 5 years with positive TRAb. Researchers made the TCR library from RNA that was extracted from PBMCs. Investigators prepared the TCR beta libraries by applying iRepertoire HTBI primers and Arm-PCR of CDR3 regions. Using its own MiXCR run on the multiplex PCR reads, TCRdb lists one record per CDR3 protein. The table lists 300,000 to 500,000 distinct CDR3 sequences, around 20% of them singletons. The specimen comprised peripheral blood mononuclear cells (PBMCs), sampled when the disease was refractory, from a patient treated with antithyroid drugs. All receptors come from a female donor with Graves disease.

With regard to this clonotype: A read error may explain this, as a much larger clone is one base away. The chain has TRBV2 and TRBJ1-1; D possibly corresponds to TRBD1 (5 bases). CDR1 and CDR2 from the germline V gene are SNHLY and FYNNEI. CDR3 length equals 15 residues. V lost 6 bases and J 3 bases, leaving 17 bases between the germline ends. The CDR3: CASRVGQVQDTEAFF. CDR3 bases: TGTGCCAGCAGAGTAGGGCAGGTACAGGACACTGAAGCTTTCTTT.

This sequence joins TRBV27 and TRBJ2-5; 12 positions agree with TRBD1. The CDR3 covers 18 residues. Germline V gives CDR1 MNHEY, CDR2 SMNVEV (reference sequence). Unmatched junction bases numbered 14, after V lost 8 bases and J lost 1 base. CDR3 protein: CASGRGTGGGGGQETQYF. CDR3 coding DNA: TGTGCCAGCGGTCGAGGGACAGGGGGCGGGGGGGGCCAAGAGACCCAGTACTTC.

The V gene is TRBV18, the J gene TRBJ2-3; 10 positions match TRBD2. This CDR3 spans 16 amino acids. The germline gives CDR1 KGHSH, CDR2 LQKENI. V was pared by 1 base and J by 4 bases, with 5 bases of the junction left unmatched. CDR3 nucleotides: TGTGCCAGCTCACCACTAGGCCTAGCGGGGGCAGATACGCAGTATTTT. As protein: CASSPLGLAGADTQYF.

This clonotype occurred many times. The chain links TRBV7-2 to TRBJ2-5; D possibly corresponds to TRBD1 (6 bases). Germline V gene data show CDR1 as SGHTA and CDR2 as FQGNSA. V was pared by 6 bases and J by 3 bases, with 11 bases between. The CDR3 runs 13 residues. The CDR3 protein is CASRSGVEETQYF. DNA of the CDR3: TGTGCCAGCAGGTCAGGGGTTGAAGAGACCCAGTACTTC.

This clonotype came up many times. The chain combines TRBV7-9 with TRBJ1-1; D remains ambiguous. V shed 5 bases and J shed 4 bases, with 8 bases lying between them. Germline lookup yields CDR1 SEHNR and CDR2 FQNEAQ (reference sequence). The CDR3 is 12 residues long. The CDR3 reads CASSPGGTEAFF. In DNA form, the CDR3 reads TGTGCCAGCAGCCCGGGAGGCACTGAAGCTTTCTTT. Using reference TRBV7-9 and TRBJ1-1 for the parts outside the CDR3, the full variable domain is DTGVSQNPRHKITKRGQNVTFRCDPISEHNRLYWYRQTLGQGPEFLTYFQNEAQLEKSRLLSDRFSAERPKGSFSTLEIQRTEQGDSAMYLCASSPGGTEAFFGQGTRLTVV.

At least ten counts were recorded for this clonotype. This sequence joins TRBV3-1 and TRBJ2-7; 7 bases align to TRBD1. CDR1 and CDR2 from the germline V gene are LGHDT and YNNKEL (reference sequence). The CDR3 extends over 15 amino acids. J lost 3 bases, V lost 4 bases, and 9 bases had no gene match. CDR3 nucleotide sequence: TGTGCCAGCAGCCTCTCGGATCGGACAGGCTACGAGCAGTACTTC. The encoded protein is CASSLSDRTGYEQYF.

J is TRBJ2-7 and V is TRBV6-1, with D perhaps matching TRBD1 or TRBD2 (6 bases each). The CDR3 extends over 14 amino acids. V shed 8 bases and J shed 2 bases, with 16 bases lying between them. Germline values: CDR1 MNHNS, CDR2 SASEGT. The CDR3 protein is CASQYGGGAYEQYF. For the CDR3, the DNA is TGTGCCAGCCAATATGGAGGGGGTGCCTACGAGCAGTACTTC.